This T cell receptor (beta chain) was captured by sequencing in a study of blood T cell repertoires in COVID-19. Turning to the study itself: T cells, B-cell-depleted T cells, or PBMCs provided the cDNA or gDNA that served as material.

This CDR3 comprises 14 residues. The germline V and J ends were trimmed by 1 base and 6 bases, with 13 bases remaining between them. The germline CDR1 and CDR2 sequences are MGHRA and YSYEKL. In the original analysis: The authors estimated nucleated cell counts from reference gene primer amplification. Here immunoSEQ multiplex PCR was the method, and the copy in TCRdb shows in-frame clones only, minus some. V, J and clone size are taken as reported in that table, and D and trimming were inferred from the DNA itself. Here the sample spans about 120,000 clones, about 85% being singletons. The sample taken for sequencing was peripheral blood. The J gene is TRBJ2-7, the V gene TRBV4-1; TRBD1 is a possible D gene (7 bases). The clonotype was recovered from a middle-aged man with acute or convalescent COVID-19. Here the CDR3 reads CASSQVLQGGEQYF. The CDR3 DNA reads TGCGCCAGCAGCCAAGTGTTGCAGGGGGGCGAGCAGTACTTC.